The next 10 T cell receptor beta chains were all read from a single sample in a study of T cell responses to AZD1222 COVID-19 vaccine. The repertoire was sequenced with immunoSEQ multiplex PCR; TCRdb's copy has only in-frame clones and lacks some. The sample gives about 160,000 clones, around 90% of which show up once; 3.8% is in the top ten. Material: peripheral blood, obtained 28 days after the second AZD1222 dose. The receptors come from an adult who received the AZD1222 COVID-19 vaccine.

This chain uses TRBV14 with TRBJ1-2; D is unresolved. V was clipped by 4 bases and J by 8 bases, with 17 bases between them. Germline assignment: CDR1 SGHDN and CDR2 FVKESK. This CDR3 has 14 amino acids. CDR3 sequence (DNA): TGTGCCAGCAGCCTACTCCGGGCTAGGGAGGGCTACACCTTC. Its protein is CASSLLRAREGYTF.

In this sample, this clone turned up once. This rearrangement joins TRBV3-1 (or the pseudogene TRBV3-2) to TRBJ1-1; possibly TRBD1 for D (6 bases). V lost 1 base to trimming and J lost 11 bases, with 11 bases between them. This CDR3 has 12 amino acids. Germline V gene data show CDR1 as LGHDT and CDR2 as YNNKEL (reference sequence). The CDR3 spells CASSQGGGPAFF. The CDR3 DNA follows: TGTGCCAGCAGCCAAGGGGGGGGCCCGGCTTTCTTT.

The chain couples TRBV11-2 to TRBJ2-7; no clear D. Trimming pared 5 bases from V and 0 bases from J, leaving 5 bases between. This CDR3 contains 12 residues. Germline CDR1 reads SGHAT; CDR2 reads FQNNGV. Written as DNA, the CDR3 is TGTGCCAGCAGCCACAACTCCTACGAGCAGTACTTC. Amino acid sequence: CASSHNSYEQYF.

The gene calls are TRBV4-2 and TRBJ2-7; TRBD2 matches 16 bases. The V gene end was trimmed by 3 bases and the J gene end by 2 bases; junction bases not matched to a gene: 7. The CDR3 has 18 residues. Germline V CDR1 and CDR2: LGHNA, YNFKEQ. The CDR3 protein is CASSQGLAGGSQPYEQYF. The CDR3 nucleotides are TGTGCCAGCAGCCAGGGACTAGCGGGAGGGTCTCAACCCTACGAGCAGTACTTC.

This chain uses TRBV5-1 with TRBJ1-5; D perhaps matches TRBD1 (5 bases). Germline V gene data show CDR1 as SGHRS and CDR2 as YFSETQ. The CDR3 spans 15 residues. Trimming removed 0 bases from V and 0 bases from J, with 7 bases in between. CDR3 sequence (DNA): TGCGCCAGCAGCTTGGCAGGGAATAGCAATCAGCCCCAGCATTTT. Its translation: CASSLAGNSNQPQHF.

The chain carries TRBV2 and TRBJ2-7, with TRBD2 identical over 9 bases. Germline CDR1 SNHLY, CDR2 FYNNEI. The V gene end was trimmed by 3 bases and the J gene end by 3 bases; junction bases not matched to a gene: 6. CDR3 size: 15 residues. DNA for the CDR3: TGTGCCAGCAGTGACTTCCAGACTAGCGGCTACGAGCAGTACTTC. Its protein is CASSDFQTSGYEQYF.

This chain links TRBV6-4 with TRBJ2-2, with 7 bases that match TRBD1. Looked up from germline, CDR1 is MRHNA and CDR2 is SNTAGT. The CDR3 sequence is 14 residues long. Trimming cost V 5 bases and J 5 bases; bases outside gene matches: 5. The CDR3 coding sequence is TGTGCCAGCAGTCGGGAACAGGGGACCGGGGAGCTGTTTTTT. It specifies CASSREQGTGELFF.

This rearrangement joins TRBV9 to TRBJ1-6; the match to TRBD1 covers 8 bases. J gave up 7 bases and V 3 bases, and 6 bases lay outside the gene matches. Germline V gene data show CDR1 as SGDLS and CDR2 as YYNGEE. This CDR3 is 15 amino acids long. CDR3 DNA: TGTGCCAGCAGCGCTGGGGACAGGTCAAATTCACCCCTCCACTTT. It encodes CASSAGDRSNSPLHF.

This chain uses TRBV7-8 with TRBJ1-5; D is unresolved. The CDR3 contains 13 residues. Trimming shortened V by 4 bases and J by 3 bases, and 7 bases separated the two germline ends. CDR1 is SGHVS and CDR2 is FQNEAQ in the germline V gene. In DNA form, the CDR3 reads TGTGCCAGCAGCTCAGGTGTCAATCAGCCCCAGCATTTT. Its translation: CASSSGVNQPQHF.

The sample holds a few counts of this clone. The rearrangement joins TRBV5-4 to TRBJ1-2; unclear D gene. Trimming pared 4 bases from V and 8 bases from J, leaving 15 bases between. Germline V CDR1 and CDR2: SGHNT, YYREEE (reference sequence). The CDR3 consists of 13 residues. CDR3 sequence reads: CASSPEGMRGYTF. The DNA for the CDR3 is TGTGCCAGCAGCCCGGAGGGTATGCGGGGCTACACCTTC.